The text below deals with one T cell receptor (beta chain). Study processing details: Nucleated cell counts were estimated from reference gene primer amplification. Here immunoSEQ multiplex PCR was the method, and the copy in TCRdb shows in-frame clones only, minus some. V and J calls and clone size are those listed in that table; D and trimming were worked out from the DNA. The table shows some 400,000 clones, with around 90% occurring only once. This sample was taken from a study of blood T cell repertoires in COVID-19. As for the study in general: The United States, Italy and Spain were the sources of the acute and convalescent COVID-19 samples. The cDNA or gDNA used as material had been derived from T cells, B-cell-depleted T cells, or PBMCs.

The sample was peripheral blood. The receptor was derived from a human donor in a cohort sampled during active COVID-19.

DNA of the CDR3: TGTGCCAGCAGCCAAGCGGTCGCAGATACGCAGTATTTT. Translated: CASSQAVADTQYF. J is TRBJ2-3 and V is TRBV3-1 (or the pseudogene TRBV3-2); D remains unclear. The germline CDR1 and CDR2 sequences are LGHDT and YNNKEL (reference sequence). The length of the CDR3 is 13 residues. Trimming removed 1 base at V and 4 bases at J, with 6 bases between.